This TCR beta chain was sequenced during a study of blood T cell repertoires in COVID-19. Sequenced by immunoSEQ multiplex PCR; TCRdb stores in-frame clones only, minus some. The sample holds 300,000 to 450,000 clones, more than 75% seen once. Trimming took 0 bases from V and 4 from J; bases not matched to a gene: 3. This CDR3 spans 14 amino acids. Germline CDR1 SGHTA, CDR2 FQGNSA. Specimen: peripheral blood. This chain uses TRBV7-2 with TRBJ2-7; 7 bases line up with TRBD1. The sequence was collected from a woman aged 25 to 45 with COVID-19, enrolled during active disease. CDR3 protein: CASSLAGRGYEQYF. In nucleotides, the CDR3 is TGTGCCAGCAGCTTAGCCGGCAGGGGGTACGAGCAGTACTTC.